The clone carrying this T cell receptor (beta chain) was picked up a small number of times. The data were obtained in a study of response to subunit inactivated influenza vaccine. TCRdb called the RT-PCR reads again in MiXCR, with one record for every CDR3 protein. Of more than 700,000 distinct CDR3 sequences listed, about 20% are singletons. Between the trimmed V and J ends, which lost 6 bases and 4 bases, there was a span of 18 bases. CDR3 size: 15 residues. Germline lookup yields CDR1 SGDLS and CDR2 YYNGEE. The sample here was PBMCs from blood, taken 4 to 6 days after vaccination. The sequence derives from a man aged 45 to 65 who received an inactivated influenza vaccine. The gene calls are TRBV9 and TRBJ2-3; D perhaps matches TRBD2 (5 bases). CDR3 sequence: CASNGKGSRADTQYF. The DNA of the CDR3 is TGTGCCAGCAACGGGAAAGGGTCTCGGGCAGATACGCAGTATTTT.